A single TCR beta chain is shown here with its context. It was with 60 Vbeta and 13 Jbeta primers that the PCR ran. TCRdb keeps only in-frame clones here, not all; method: immunoSEQ multiplex PCR. Here the sample spans about 120,000 clones, more than 70% being singletons. The data were taken from a study of cytomegalovirus exposure and HLA in healthy donors. Sequences were obtained from PBMCs. This sequence originates from a human donor in good health.

CDR3 sequence reads: CASSITGPYEQYF. DNA for the CDR3: TGTGCCAGCAGTATTACAGGACCGTACGAGCAGTACTTC. V gene TRBV27 combines with J gene TRBJ2-5, with D possibly TRBD1 on 5 matching bases. The J call is doubtful: the DNA matches TRBJ2-7 better. CDR3 length equals 13 residues. The germline V gene has CDR1 MNHEY and CDR2 SMNVEV (reference sequence).